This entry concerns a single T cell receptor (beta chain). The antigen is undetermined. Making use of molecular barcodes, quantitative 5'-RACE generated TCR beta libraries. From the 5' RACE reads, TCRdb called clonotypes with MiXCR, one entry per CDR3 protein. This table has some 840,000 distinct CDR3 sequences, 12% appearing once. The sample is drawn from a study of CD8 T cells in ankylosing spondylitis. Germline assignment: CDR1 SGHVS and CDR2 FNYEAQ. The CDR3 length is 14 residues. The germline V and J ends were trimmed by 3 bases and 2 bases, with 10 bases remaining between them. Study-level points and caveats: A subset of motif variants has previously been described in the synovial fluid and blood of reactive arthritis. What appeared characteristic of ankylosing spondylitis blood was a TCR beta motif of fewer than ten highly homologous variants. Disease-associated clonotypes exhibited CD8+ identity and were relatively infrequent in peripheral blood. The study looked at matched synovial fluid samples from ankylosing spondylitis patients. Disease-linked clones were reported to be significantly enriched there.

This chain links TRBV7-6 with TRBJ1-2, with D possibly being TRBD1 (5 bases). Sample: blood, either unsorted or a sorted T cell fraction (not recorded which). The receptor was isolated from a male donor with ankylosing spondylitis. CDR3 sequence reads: CASSLKDRNYGYTF. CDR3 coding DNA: TGTGCCAGCAGCTTGAAAGACAGAAACTATGGCTACACCTTC.